A selection of T cell receptor beta chains follows, all from one sample in a study of regulatory T cells in long-lasting Graves disease. TCRdb fed the multiplex PCR reads into MiXCR, producing one record per CDR3 protein. The table has 550,000 to 700,000 distinct CDR3 sequences, more than 15% seen once. The same sample was also used in a study of T cells in Graves' hyperthyroidism and ophthalmopathy.

The sample here was peripheral blood mononuclear cells (PBMCs), taken at new diagnosis, from a patient treated with antithyroid drugs. The receptors were sampled from a young man with Graves disease. Each CDR3 is given with its conserved first and last residue. Fields, in order: J gene, clone size, D gene, V gene, CDR3 protein, CDR3 DNA. The D gene is left open where the match is weak. Part of the rows lack a size; the others show once, few, many or a class for expanded clones.

J: TRBJ2-7; size: .; D: TRBD2; V: TRBV20-1; CDR3: CSASAFTSGRDYEQYF; DNA: TGCAGTGCTAGCGCCTTTACTAGCGGGAGAGACTACGAGCAGTACTTC
J: TRBJ2-3; size: .; D: .; V: TRBV12-3/TRBV12-4; CDR3: CASSLGRDWTDTQYF; DNA: TGTGCCAGCAGTTTAGGGCGGGATTGGACAGATACGCAGTATTTT
J: TRBJ1-1; size: many; D: .; V: TRBV9; CDR3: CASSGGHQNTEAFF; DNA: TGTGCCAGCAGCGGAGGACACCAAAACACTGAAGCTTTCTTT
J: TRBJ1-6; size: .; D: .; V: TRBV12-3/TRBV12-4; CDR3: CASSLGGRLNSPLHF; DNA: TGTGCCAGCAGTTTAGGCGGGCGCCTTAATTCACCCCTCCACTTT
J: TRBJ2-5; size: many; D: TRBD2; V: TRBV20-1; CDR3: CSAPTLTSGNRETQYF; DNA: TGCAGTGCCCCGACTTTGACTAGCGGGAATCGGGAGACCCAGTACTTC
J: TRBJ2-7; size: .; D: TRBD1; V: TRBV4-1; CDR3: CASSQARDRVFYEQYF; DNA: TGCGCCAGCAGCCAAGCCCGGGACAGGGTATTTTACGAGCAGTACTTC
J: TRBJ2-7; size: many; D: .; V: TRBV20-1; CDR3: CSASDPHEQYF; DNA: TGCAGTGCTAGCGATCCCCACGAGCAGTACTTC
J: TRBJ2-7; size: few; D: .; V: TRBV24-1; CDR3: CATSEPGTGRSYEQYF; DNA: TGTGCCACCAGTGAGCCCGGGACTGGTAGATCCTACGAGCAGTACTTC
J: TRBJ1-2; size: many; D: .; V: TRBV5-1; CDR3: CASSLVSGNNYGYTF; DNA: TGCGCCAGCAGCTTGGTCTCGGGGAATAACTATGGCTACACCTTC
J: TRBJ2-5; size: many; D: .; V: TRBV20-1; CDR3: CSARPPAGWREETQYF; DNA: TGCAGTGCTAGGCCACCTGCGGGGTGGAGGGAAGAGACCCAGTACTTC